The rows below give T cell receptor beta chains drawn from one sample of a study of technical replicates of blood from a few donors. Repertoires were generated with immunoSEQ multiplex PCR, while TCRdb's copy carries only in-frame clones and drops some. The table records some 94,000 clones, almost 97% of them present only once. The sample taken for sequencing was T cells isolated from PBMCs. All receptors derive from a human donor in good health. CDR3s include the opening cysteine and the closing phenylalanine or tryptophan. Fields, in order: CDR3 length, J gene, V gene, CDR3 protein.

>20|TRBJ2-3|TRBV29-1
CSVVGPGLAGGGLSTDTQYF
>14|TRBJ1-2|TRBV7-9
CASSFTGTASGYTF
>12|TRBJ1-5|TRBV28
CASSFGRQPQHF
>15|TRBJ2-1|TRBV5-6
CASSFRLAGTNEQFF
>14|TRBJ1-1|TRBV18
CASTSQGVHTEAFF
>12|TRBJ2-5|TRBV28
CASSFQGETQYF
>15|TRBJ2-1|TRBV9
CASSVEAGAYNEQFF
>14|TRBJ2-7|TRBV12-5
CASGLDSHPYEQYF
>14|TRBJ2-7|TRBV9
CASSVSGTSHEQYF
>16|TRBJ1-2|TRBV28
CASSFGQGGGWYGYTF
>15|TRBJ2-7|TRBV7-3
CASSPVGASWHEQYF
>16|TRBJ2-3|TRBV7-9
CASSSRLAGGTDTQYF
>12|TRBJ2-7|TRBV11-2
CASSTTGFEQYF
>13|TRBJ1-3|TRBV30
CAWNRQVWNTIYF
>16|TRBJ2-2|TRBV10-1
CASRGGEGTHTGELFF
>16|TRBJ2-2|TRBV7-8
CASSYDGTVTTGELFF
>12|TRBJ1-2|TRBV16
CASSQGTAGYTF
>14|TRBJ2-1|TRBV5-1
CASSLASSYNEQFF
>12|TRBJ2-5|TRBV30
CASRTSWETQYF
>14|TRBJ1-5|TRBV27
CASSPGGPRDTQHF
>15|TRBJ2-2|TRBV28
CASREGGAYTGELFF
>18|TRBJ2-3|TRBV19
CASSLSFVSALLPDTQYF
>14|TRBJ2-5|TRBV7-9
CASSLEGLGETQYF
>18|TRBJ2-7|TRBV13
CASSLRLAGGLRTYEQYF
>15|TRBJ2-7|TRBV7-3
CASSLWTSGTYEQYF
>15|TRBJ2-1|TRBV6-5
CASSYWTSGSNEQFF
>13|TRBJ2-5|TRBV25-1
CASTPAEGETQYF
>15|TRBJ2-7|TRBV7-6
CASSLRADRAYEQYF
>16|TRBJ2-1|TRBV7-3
CASSPQGQGPYNEQFF
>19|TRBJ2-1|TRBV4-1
CASSRLPATTPGLGDEQFF
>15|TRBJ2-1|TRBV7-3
CASSLAFSSYNEQFF
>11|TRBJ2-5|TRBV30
CAGRQGRTQYF
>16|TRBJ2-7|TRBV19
CASTTRSSGRLYEQYF
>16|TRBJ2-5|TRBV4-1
CASSRALAGALETQYF
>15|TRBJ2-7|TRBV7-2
CASSLVGTGSYEQYF
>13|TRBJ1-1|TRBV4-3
CASSYFLNTEAFF
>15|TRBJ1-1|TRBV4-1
CASSQDPGEGIEAFF
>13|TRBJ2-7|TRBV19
CASRSQNTYEQYF
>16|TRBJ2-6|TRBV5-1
CASSIEGGSGANVLTF
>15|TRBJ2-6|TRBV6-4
CASSEREGGANVLTF
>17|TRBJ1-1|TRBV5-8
CASSQHKREAEDFDAFF
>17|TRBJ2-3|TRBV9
CASTQEGGRTLTDTQYF
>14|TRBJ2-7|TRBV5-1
CASSLFFQSGEQYF
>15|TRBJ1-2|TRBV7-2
CASSESDSLNYGYTF
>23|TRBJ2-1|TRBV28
CASSLPEGLASLGGSIRSDEQFF
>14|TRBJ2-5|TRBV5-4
CASSRTGNQETQYF
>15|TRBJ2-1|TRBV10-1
CASSEAGQEIDEQFF
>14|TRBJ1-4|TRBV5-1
CASSLGLTNEKLFF
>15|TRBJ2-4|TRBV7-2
CASSPEGGPKNIQYF
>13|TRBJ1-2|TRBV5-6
CASSLGGTYGYTF
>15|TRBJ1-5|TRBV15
CATSRVPSDNQPQHF
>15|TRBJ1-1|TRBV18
CASSPRQGMNTEAFF
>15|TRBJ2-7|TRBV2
CASSEVLVVKDEQYF
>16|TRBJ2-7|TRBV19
CASSMGAGTGGNEQYF
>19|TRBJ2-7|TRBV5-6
CASSIIESGTGALAPKQYF
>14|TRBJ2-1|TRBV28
CATLPLGRNNEQFF